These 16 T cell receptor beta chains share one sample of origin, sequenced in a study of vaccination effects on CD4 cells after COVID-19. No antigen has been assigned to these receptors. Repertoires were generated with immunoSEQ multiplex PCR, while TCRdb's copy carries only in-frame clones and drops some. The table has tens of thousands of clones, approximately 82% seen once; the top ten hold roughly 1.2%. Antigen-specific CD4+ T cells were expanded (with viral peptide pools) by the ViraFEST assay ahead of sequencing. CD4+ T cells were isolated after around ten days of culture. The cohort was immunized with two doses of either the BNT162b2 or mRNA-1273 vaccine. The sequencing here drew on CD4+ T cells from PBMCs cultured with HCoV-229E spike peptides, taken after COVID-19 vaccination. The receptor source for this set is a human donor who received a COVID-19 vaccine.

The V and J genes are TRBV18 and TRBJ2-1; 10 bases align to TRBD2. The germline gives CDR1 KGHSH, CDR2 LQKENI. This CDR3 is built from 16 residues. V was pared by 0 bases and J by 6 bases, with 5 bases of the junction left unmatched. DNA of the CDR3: TGTGCCAGCTCACCACCGAGCGGGGGGGCTGTCAATGAGCAGTTCTTC. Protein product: CASSPPSGGAVNEQFF. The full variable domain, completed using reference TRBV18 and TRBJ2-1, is NAGVMQNPRHLVRRRGQEARLRCSPMKGHSHVYWYRQLPEEGLKFMVYLQKENIIDESGMPKERFSAEFPKEGPSILRIQQVVRGDSAAYFCASSPPSGGAVNEQFFGPGTRLTVL.

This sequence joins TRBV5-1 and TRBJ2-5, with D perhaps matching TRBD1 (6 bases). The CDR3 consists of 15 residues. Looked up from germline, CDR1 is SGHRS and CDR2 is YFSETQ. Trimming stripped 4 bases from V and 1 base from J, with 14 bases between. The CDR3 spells CASSGSVGGQETQYF. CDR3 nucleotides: TGCGCCAGCAGCGGTAGCGTAGGGGGCCAAGAGACCCAGTACTTC.

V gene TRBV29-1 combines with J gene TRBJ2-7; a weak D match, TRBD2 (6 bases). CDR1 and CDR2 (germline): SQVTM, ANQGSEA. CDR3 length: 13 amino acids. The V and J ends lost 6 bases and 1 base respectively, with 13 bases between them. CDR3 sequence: CSVLGGRSYEQYV. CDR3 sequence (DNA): TGCAGCGTCCTCGGGGGTAGGTCCTACGAGCAGTACGTC.

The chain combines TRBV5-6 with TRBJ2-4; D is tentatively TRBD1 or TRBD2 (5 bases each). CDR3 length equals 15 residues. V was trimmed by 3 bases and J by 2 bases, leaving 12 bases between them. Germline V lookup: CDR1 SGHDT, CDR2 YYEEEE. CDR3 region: CASSYWGFSKNIQYF. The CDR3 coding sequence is TGTGCCAGCAGCTATTGGGGGTTTTCCAAAAACATTCAGTACTTC.

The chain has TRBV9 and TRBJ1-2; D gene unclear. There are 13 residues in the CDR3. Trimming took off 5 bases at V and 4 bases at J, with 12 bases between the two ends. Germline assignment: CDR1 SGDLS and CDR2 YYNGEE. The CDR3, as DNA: TGTGCCAGCAGTCCCGATGGGGTCTATGGCTACACCTTC. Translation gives CASSPDGVYGYTF.

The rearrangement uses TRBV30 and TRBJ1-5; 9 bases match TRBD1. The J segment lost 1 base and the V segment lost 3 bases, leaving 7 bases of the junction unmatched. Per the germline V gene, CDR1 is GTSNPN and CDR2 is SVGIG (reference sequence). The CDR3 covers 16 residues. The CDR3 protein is CAWSRTGEGSNQPQHF. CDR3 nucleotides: TGTGCCTGGAGCCGGACAGGGGAAGGGAGCAATCAGCCCCAGCATTTT.

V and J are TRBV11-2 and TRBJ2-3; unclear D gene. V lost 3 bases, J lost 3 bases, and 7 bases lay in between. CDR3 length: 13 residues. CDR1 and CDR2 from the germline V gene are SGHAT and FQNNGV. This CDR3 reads CASSLGRTDTQYF. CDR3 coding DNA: TGTGCCAGCAGCTTGGGCAGGACAGATACGCAGTATTTT.

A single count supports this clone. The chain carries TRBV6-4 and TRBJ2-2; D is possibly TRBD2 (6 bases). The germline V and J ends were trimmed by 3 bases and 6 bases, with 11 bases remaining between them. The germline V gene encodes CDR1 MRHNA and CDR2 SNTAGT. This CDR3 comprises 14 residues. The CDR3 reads CASSETASAGELFF. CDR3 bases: TGTGCCAGCAGTGAAACAGCTAGCGCCGGGGAGCTGTTTTTT.

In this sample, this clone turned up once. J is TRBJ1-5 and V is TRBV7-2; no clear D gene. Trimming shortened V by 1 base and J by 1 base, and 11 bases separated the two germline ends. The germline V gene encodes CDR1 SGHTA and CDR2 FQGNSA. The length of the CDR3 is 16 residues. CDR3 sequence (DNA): TGTGCCAGCAGCTTAGGACGGCGGGAAAGCAATCAGCCCCAGCATTTT. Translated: CASSLGRRESNQPQHF. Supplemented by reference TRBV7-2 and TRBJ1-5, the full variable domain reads GAGVSQSPSNKVTEKGKDVELRCDPISGHTALYWYRQSLGQGLEFLIYFQGNSAPDKSGLPSDRFSAERTGGSVSTLTIQRTQQEDSAVYLCASSLGRRESNQPQHFGDGTRLSIL.

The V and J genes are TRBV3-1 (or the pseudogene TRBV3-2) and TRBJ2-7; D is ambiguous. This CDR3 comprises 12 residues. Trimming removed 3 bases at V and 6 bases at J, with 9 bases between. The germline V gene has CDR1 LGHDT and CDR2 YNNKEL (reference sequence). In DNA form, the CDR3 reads TGTGCCAGCAGCCAGGGTCGTCGCGAGCAGTACGTC. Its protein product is CASSQGRREQYV.

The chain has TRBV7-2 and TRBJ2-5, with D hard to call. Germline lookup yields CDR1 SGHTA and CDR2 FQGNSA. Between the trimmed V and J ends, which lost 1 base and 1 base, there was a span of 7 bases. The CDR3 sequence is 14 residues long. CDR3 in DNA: TGTGCCAGCAGCTTAGAGTACAGCCAAGAGACCCAGTACTTC. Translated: CASSLEYSQETQYF.

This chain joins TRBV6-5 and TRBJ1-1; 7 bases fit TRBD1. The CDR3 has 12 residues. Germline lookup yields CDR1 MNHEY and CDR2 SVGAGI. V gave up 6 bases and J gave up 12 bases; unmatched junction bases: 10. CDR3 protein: CASRSTGQETFF. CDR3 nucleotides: TGTGCCAGCAGATCGACAGGGCAGGAAACTTTCTTT.

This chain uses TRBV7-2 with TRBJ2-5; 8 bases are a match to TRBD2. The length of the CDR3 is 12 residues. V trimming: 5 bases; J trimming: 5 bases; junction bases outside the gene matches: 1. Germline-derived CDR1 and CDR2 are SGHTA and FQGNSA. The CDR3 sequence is CASSPSGETQYF. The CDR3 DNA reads TGTGCCAGCAGCCCTAGCGGGGAGACCCAGTACTTC.

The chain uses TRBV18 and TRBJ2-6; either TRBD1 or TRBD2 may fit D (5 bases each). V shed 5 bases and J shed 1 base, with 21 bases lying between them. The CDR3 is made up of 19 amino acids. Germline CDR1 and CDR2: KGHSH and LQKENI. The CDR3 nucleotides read TGTGCCAGCTCAGCGAAGTTGGTAACAGGACTGTCTGGGGCCAACGTCCTGACTTTC. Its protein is CASSAKLVTGLSGANVLTF.

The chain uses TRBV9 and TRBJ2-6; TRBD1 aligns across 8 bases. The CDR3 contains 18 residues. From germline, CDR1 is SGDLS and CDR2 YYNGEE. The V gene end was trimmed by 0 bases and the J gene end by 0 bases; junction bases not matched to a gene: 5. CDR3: CASSVAPTGGSGANVLTF. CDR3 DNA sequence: TGTGCCAGCAGCGTAGCTCCCACAGGGGGCTCTGGGGCCAACGTCCTGACTTTC.

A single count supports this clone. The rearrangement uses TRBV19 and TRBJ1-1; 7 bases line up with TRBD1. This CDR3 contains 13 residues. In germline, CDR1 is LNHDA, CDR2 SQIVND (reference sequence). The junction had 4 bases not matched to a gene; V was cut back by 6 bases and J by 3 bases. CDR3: CASRAQGHTEAFF. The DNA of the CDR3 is TGTGCCAGTAGAGCACAGGGGCACACTGAAGCTTTCTTT.